Sequencing of this T cell receptor (beta chain) was carried out in a study of identical twins. Study-wide findings and caveats: Abundant beta clonotypes from cord blood had fewer insertions, unlike memory repertoires, which showed none.

MiXCR was run by TCRdb on the 5' RACE reads, yielding one entry per CDR3 protein. The profile shows around 230,000 distinct CDR3 sequences, 9.4% of them singletons. This clonotype was counted between two and nine times. Antigen unknown. The specimen was memory (CD45RO+) T cells sorted from blood. The receptor's source is a young woman in good health.

The CDR3 spells CASSFGLARRDEQFF. CDR3 nucleotides: TGCGCCAGCAGCTTTGGGCTAGCGCGACGCGATGAGCAGTTCTTC. V and J are TRBV5-1 and TRBJ2-1, with D perhaps matching TRBD2 (6 bases). The V end lost 2 bases, the J end lost 8 bases, and 17 bases lay between the germline ends. The germline V gene has CDR1 SGHRS and CDR2 YFSETQ. This CDR3 spans 15 amino acids.